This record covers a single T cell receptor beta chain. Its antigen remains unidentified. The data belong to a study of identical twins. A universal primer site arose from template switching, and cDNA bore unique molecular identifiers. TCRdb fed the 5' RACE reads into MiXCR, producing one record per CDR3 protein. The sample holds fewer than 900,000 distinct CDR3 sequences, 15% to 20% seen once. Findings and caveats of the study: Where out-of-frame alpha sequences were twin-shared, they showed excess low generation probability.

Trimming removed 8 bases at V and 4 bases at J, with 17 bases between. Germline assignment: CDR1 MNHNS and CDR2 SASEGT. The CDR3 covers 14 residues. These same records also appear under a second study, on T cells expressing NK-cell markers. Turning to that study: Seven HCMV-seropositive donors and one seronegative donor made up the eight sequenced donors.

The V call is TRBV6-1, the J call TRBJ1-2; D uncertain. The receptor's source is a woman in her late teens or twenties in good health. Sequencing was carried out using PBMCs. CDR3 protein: CASEAASRPYGYTF. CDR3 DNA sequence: TGTGCCAGCGAAGCGGCGTCCAGGCCCTATGGCTACACCTTC.